One and the same sample provided the 10 T cell receptor beta chains below, sequenced in a study of T cell changes during pregnancy in multiple sclerosis. Sequencing used immunoSEQ multiplex PCR; TCRdb keeps in-frame clones, though not all of them. Counted here are 70,000 to 80,000 clones, 75% to 95% occurring once; the ten biggest clones make up more than 0.4%. Sequencing used CD4+ T cells from peripheral blood mononuclear cells, obtained before pregnancy. All receptors derive from a female donor with multiple sclerosis, enrolled in a pregnancy study.

V and J are TRBV20-1 and TRBJ1-4; D is unresolved. The CDR3 has 11 residues. CDR1 and CDR2 (germline): DFQATT, SNEGSKA (reference sequence). Trimming took off 6 bases at V and 4 bases at J, with 6 bases between the two ends. In DNA form, the CDR3 reads TGCAGTGCCCGAGATAATGAAAAACTGTTTTTT. Amino acid sequence: CSARDNEKLFF.

This clone was seen a few times. This sequence joins TRBV4-3 and TRBJ2-3; the match to TRBD2 covers 11 bases. CDR1 LGHNA and CDR2 YSLEER come from the germline V gene. The CDR3 runs to 16 residues. V dropped 3 bases and J dropped 3; count of bases not matched to a gene: 5. This chain's CDR3 is CASSHGVAGGTDTQYF. CDR3 bases: TGCGCCAGCAGCCACGGTGTAGCGGGGGGGACAGATACGCAGTATTTT.

The V call is TRBV28, the J call TRBJ1-5; 10 bases align to TRBD1. The CDR3 covers 11 residues. Germline V gene data show CDR1 as MDHEN and CDR2 as SYDVKM. J lost 11 bases, V lost 6 bases, and 1 base had no gene match. The CDR3 nucleotides are TGTGCCAGCAGGACAGGGGGCGCCCAGCATTTT. Protein sequence: CASRTGGAQHF.

The chain is built from TRBV27 and TRBJ1-2; D ambiguous. The CDR3 contains 14 residues. Germline assignment: CDR1 MNHEY and CDR2 SMNVEV (reference sequence). The V end lost 2 bases, the J end lost 7 bases, and 14 bases lay between the germline ends. CDR3 protein: CASSLRGPTGGYTF. In nucleotides, the CDR3 is TGTGCCAGCAGTTTACGCGGGCCGACTGGTGGCTACACCTTC.

This chain connects TRBV2 to TRBJ2-5; D is unclear. Per germline, CDR1 SNHLY and CDR2 FYNNEI. V lost 4 bases to trimming and J lost 0 bases, with 9 bases between them. The CDR3 spans 14 residues. CDR3 amino acids: CASSVGQYQETQYF. CDR3 nucleotides: TGTGCCAGCAGTGTTGGTCAGTACCAAGAGACCCAGTACTTC.

This clone has more than one count but fewer than ten. This sequence joins TRBV4-1 and TRBJ2-7, with a tentative D call TRBD2 (5 bases). CDR1 is MGHRA, CDR2 YSYEKL, per germline. The CDR3 contains 14 residues. V lost 4 bases and J lost 5, with 15 bases in between. The CDR3 bases are TGCGCCAGCAGCCTTCGATTACTAGTCCACGAGCAGTACTTC. This translates into CASSLRLLVHEQYF.

In its sample, this clone was seen a few times. The CDR3 loop reads CASSEYGQDPFF. CDR3 nucleotides: TGTGCCAGCAGTGAATACGGACAGGATCCTTTCTTT. The rearrangement uses TRBV25-1 and TRBJ1-1; 7 bases line up with TRBD1. CDR1 is MGHDK and CDR2 is SYGVNS in the germline V gene. Unmatched junction bases numbered 4, after V lost 0 bases and J lost 12 bases. CDR3 length: 12 amino acids.

The chain combines TRBV7-6 with TRBJ2-7; 11 nucleotides agree with TRBD2. From germline, CDR1 is SGHVS and CDR2 FNYEAQ. J gave up 3 bases and V 6 bases, and 4 bases lay outside the gene matches. The CDR3 is 14 residues long. The CDR3 nucleotides are TGTGCCAGCAGAGAAACTAGCGGGGGCTACGAGCAGTACTTC. Protein product: CASRETSGGYEQYF.

The chain combines TRBV19 with TRBJ2-1; TRBD2 agrees at 7 bases. Germline V gene lookup returns CDR1 LNHDA and CDR2 SQIVND (reference sequence). This CDR3 is 15 amino acids long. Trimming at V came to 5 bases and at J to 7 bases, leaving 11 bases not matched to a gene. CDR3 DNA: TGTGCCAGTAGTGGAAAGGGGACTACCTTAAATGAGCAGTTCTTC. Translation: CASSGKGTTLNEQFF.

This clone was picked up one time. The chain recombines TRBV5-1 with TRBJ1-1; D gene uncertain. Trimming cost V 0 bases and J 5 bases, with 11 bases left between them. The CDR3 totals 14 residues. The germline CDR1 and CDR2 sequences are SGHRS and YFSETQ. The CDR3, as DNA: TGCGCCAGCAGCTTGGGAAGGGCGGGTACTGAAGCTTTCTTT. This sequence encodes CASSLGRAGTEAFF.